This T cell receptor beta chain was profiled in a study of radiation and T cells in renal cell carcinoma. The study's findings and limits: Top tumor clonotypes rose in blood 2 weeks post-radiation, then contracted.

On this clone: The antigen is not known.

Time point noted: baseline pretreatment blood. Treatment here: 15 Gy SBRT to primary tumor, nephrectomy 4 weeks later. Only in-frame clones appear in the TCRdb table, and some are missing; sequencing was by immunoSEQ multiplex PCR. The sample includes around 64,000 clones, around 72% seen only once; the top ten take about 7.1%. Per germline, CDR1 LNHDA and CDR2 SQIVND (reference sequence). V was pared by 1 base and J by 3 bases, with 5 bases of the junction left unmatched. The CDR3 runs 16 residues. The TCR was taken from a man between 60 and 75 years old with renal cell carcinoma. The starting material was blood, obtained from a patient whose treatment included radiotherapy and nephrectomy. This sequence joins TRBV19 and TRBJ2-4; TRBD1 agrees at 8 bases. The CDR3 nucleotides are TGTGCCAGTAGTATAGTCGCAGGGACAGGCAAAAACATTCAGTACTTC. Translated: CASSIVAGTGKNIQYF.